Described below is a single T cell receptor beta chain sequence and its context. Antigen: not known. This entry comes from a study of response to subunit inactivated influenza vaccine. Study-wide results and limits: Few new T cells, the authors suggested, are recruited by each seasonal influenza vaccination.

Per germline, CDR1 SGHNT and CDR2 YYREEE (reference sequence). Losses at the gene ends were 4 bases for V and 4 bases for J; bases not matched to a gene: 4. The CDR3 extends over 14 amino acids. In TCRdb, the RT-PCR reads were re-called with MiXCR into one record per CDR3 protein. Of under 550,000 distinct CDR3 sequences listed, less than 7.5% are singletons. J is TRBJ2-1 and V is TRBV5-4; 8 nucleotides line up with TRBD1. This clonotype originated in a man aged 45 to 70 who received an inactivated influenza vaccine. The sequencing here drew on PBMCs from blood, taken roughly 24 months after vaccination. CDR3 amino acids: CASSQDREYNEQFF. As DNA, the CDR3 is TGTGCCAGCAGCCAGGACAGGGAATACAATGAGCAGTTCTTC.